The rows below give T cell receptor beta chains drawn from one sample of a study of control samples from healthy donors and cancer patients. Clones were sequenced by immunoSEQ multiplex PCR, and TCRdb holds only the in-frame ones, with some missing. The top ten hold approximately 25% of the sample, which has about 21,000 clones, less than 90% seen once. Sequences were obtained from PBMCs. The receptors stem from a man between 60 and 75 years old with colorectal cancer. Both conserved end residues are trimmed from each CDR3. The order of the fields is V gene, D gene, J gene, CDR3 protein. D genes are given only for firm matches.

TRBV12-3/TRBV12-4,.,TRBJ1-1,ASSLYKNTEAF
TRBV9,TRBD1,TRBJ2-5,ASSVGGTGGKETQY
TRBV5-1,.,TRBJ2-5,ASSSIQGEETQY
TRBV11-2,.,TRBJ1-4,ASSLGTHHTNEKLF
TRBV9,TRBD1,TRBJ2-7,ASSAGQDPYEQY
TRBV11-2,.,TRBJ2-5,ASSWNRGKQETQY
TRBV6-5,.,TRBJ1-1,ASRHPPRGTEAF
TRBV12-5,TRBD1,TRBJ1-2,ASGPDRGRRGNYGYT
TRBV5-1,TRBD2,TRBJ2-3,ASSLGLAGTTDTQY
TRBV6-5,TRBD1,TRBJ1-4,ASSPPGQGHEKLF
TRBV3-1/TRBV3-2,.,TRBJ1-4,ASSPRQGNEKLF
TRBV4-1,.,TRBJ1-5,ASSQDSGLNQPQH
TRBV5-1,.,TRBJ2-1,ASSFGGAEYNEQF
TRBV24-1,.,TRBJ2-3,ATSSGGTDTQY
TRBV29-1,.,TRBJ1-2,SVAGEDGYT
TRBV6-2/TRBV6-3,TRBD1,TRBJ1-1,ASSFRTGNTEAF
TRBV9,TRBD1,TRBJ2-7,ASSAGQFSYEQY
TRBV2,TRBD1,TRBJ2-3,ASSVGQRTDTQY
TRBV5-1,TRBD1,TRBJ1-2,ASSLAGQGRGGYT
TRBV11-2,.,TRBJ2-1,ASSAQGSVF
TRBV3-1/TRBV3-2,.,TRBJ1-3,ASSPGTPSSGNTIY
TRBV29-1,.,TRBJ2-6,SVGASGANVLT
TRBV4-1,.,TRBJ1-2,ASSHVVGRAGGANGYT
TRBV6-2/TRBV6-3,.,TRBJ1-3,ASSYEQRSTIY
TRBV5-1,.,TRBJ2-2,ASSFDWRNTGELF
TRBV30,.,TRBJ2-6,AWRQLATEGSGANVLT
TRBV5-1,TRBD1,TRBJ1-5,ASSLPDRVNSQPQH
TRBV27,.,TRBJ2-6,ASSLRAGANVLT
TRBV7-9,.,TRBJ1-1,ASSLGTMETF
TRBV19,.,TRBJ1-1,ASKSTRRNTEAF
TRBV2,.,TRBJ2-7,ASSEALGGYEQY
TRBV4-3,TRBD1,TRBJ2-1,ASSLTSGTGSYNEQF
TRBV2,.,TRBJ1-5,ASSEEIQPQH
TRBV6-5,.,TRBJ1-2,ASSYFQGYGYT
TRBV5-1,TRBD1,TRBJ1-5,ASSYSGTGEPQH
TRBV5-1,.,TRBJ1-4,ASSLGGTSFANEKLF
TRBV6-5,.,TRBJ1-3,ASNSGNTIY